This paragraph covers one TCR beta chain sequence. Its specificity is not known. Germline trimming cut 3 bases from V and 2 bases from J; bases unmatched to any gene: 5. Germline V gene data show CDR1 as SGHKS and CDR2 as YYEKEE (reference sequence). The CDR3 is 15 amino acids. A J-beta primer mix and a sample-barcoded 5' primer were used in a second PCR of roughly 6 to 11 cycles. MiXCR, applied by TCRdb to the 5' RACE reads, yields one record per CDR3 protein. The sample yields 700,000 to 900,000 distinct CDR3 sequences, approximately 55% seen once. This sample is part of a study of blood T cells in healthy people across ages. Overall study: Capture by template switching was about one barcoded beta molecule per two T cells. General study findings and limits: Per-million-T-cell TCR beta diversity fell roughly linearly with age. Long-lived donors had more naive CD4+ cells and higher diversity than aged donors.

Sequenced input: blood. The chain uses TRBV5-5 and TRBJ2-1; 7 bases match TRBD1. This clonotype originated in a man older than 75 in good health. Here the CDR3 reads CASSSDGTAYNEQFF. As DNA, the CDR3 is TGTGCCAGCAGCTCCGACGGGACAGCCTACAATGAGCAGTTCTTC.